The clone carrying this TCR beta chain has only a few counts. Using immunoSEQ multiplex PCR, the repertoire was profiled, and TCRdb retains in-frame clones only, with some absent. The data contain tens of thousands of clones, 70% to 90% of them seen just once; the ten biggest clones take up 5.1%. This sample stems from a study of technical replicates of blood from several donors. Between the trimmed V and J ends, which lost 0 bases and 0 bases, there was a span of 7 bases. In germline, CDR1 is SGDLS, CDR2 YYNGEE. The length of the CDR3 is 15 residues. V and J are TRBV9 and TRBJ1-3; D gene ambiguous. The TCR sequence derives from a human donor in good health. Some clones in this sample may be carry-over from other donors' samples. Sequenced material: PBMCs. The CDR3 nucleotides are TGTGCCAGCAGCGTAGATTACAGCTCTGGAAACACCATATATTTT. It is translated as CASSVDYSSGNTIYF. Complete variable domain (other parts from reference TRBV9 and TRBJ1-3): DSGVTQTPKHLITATGQRVTLRCSPRSGDLSVYWYQQSLDQGLQFLIQYYNGEERAKGNILERFSAQQFPDLHSELNLSSLELGDSALYFCASSVDYSSGNTIYFGEGSWLTVV.